A single sample is the source of the 2 T cell receptor beta chains below, sequenced in a study of vaccination and CD4 T cells after COVID-19. Stated treatment: approximately 9-day PBMC culture with coronavirus spike peptide pools or control peptides (ViraFEST assay). Sequencing of cultured CD4+ T cell DNA used the Oncomine TCR Beta short-read assay. Via MiXCR, TCRdb re-called the PCR reads, giving one row per CDR3 protein. The sample shows 3,700 or so distinct CDR3 sequences, 20% to 25% of them seen only once. Which antigens these TCRs recognize remains unknown. Sequencing was carried out using CD4+ T cells from blood, cultured in vitro. The receptor source for this set is a human donor who had recovered from COVID-19.

This clonotype is labeled as large. V is TRBV12-3 or TRBV12-4 and J is TRBJ1-2; 10 nucleotides align to TRBD1. CDR3 length: 14 residues. V was pared by 3 bases and J by 6 bases, with 4 bases of the junction left unmatched. As DNA, the CDR3 is TGTGCCAGCAGTTTCGGGACAGGGGTAAATGGCTACACCTTC. Its protein is CASSFGTGVNGYTF.

By sample share, this clonotype is medium-sized. The chain is built from TRBV5-4 and TRBJ1-6, with 8 bases fitting TRBD1. Per the germline V gene, CDR1 is SGHNT and CDR2 is YYREEE (reference sequence). Trimming at V came to 0 bases and at J to 8 bases, leaving 1 base not matched to a gene. The CDR3 is 14 residues long. CDR3 region: CASSLGDRHSPLHF. In nucleotides, the CDR3 is TGTGCCAGCAGCTTGGGGGACAGGCATTCACCCCTCCACTTT.